A single sample gave rise to the 3 T cell receptor beta chains below, sequenced in a study of identical twins. TCRdb re-analysed the 5' RACE reads in MiXCR, keeping a single row per CDR3 protein. The table lists 700,000 to 950,000 distinct CDR3 sequences, 10% to 15% of them singletons. These data were likewise used in another study, on yellow fever vaccine responses in identical twins.

Sequenced material: PBMCs. These receptors came from a woman younger than 30 in good health.

The J gene is TRBJ2-1, the V gene TRBV15; 7 bases are shared with TRBD1. V trimming: 0 bases; J trimming: 5 bases; junction bases outside the gene matches: 10. Germline lookup yields CDR1 LNHNV and CDR2 YYDKDF (reference sequence). This CDR3 contains 17 residues. CDR3 nucleotide sequence: TGTGCCACCAGCAGAGATCACGTCCAGGGGGTTGACAATGAGCAGTTCTTC. Amino acids: CATSRDHVQGVDNEQFF.

The CDR3 region has the DNA TGTGCCACAGGTGGGACAGGGGACAACGAGCAGTACTTC. Amino acid sequence: CATGGTGDNEQYF. This chain joins TRBV10-3 and TRBJ2-7; 10 nucleotides agree with TRBD1. The germline V gene encodes CDR1 ENHRY and CDR2 SYGVKD. The CDR3 spans 13 residues. J gave up 5 bases and V 10 bases, and 8 bases lay outside the gene matches.

The rearrangement uses TRBV24-1 and TRBJ2-1; 7 bases agree with TRBD2. V dropped 3 bases and J dropped 4; count of bases not matched to a gene: 11. Per germline, CDR1 KGHDR and CDR2 SFDVKD. The CDR3 runs to 17 residues. The CDR3 spells CATSDGGTGLPYNEQFF. CDR3 coding DNA: TGTGCCACCAGTGATGGGGGTACGGGACTACCTTACAATGAGCAGTTCTTC.